Listed below are T cell receptor beta chains from one sample, sequenced in a study of blood T cell repertoires in COVID-19. The table came from immunoSEQ multiplex PCR; TCRdb's copy has only in-frame clones and leaves some out. This table holds just under 65,000 clones, roughly four fifths found once. The sample consisted of peripheral blood. The receptor source for this set is a human donor in a cohort sampled during active COVID-19. Each CDR3 is given with its conserved first and last residue. D genes are given only for firm matches. Clone size is given for some rows only: seen once, a few or many times, or a class if the clone is expanded.

DNA,CDR3,size,V,D,J
TGTGCCAGCAGCTTGGCCTCCGGGAGGAAACTGTTTTTT,CASSLASGRKLFF,.,TRBV5-5,.,TRBJ1-4
TGTGCCAGCAGCTTAGGCGGACAGGTGAACACTGAAGCTTTCTTT,CASSLGGQVNTEAFF,.,TRBV11-3,TRBD1,TRBJ1-1
TGTGCCAGCAGCCTACGGGACATTAGCAATCAGCCCCAGCATTTT,CASSLRDISNQPQHF,.,TRBV4-2,.,TRBJ1-5
TGTGCCAGCAGCTCGGACAGGGGGCTGGGCGGGGAGCTGTTTTTT,CASSSDRGLGGELFF,.,TRBV7-9,TRBD1,TRBJ2-2
TGTGCCAGCAGCCCTACCGGGAGCCGTGTAGATACGCAGTATTTT,CASSPTGSRVDTQYF,.,TRBV7-3,.,TRBJ2-3
TGTGCCAGCAGGGGCCCGGGACAGGTTTCCTACGAGCAGTACTTC,CASRGPGQVSYEQYF,.,TRBV28,TRBD1,TRBJ2-7
TGTGCCAGCAGGCTCGACAGGGCTCAAGGCGGGGAGCTGTTTTTT,CASRLDRAQGGELFF,.,TRBV6-5,TRBD1,TRBJ2-2
TGCAGCGATACAGGAATTCGCAATCAGCCCCAGCATTTT,CSDTGIRNQPQHF,.,TRBV29-1,.,TRBJ1-5
TGTGCCAGCAGTTACCCGACTCACACCAGCTGGAACACTGAAGCTTTCTTT,CASSYPTHTSWNTEAFF,.,TRBV6-2/TRBV6-3,.,TRBJ1-1
TGTGCCAGTAGTATAGTCGGGACTAGCGGGGGGCAAGAGACCCAGTACTTC,CASSIVGTSGGQETQYF,.,TRBV19,TRBD2,TRBJ2-5
TGTGCCAGCAGCGTTCGTTGGCCCGGTGAGGTCGCCGGGGAGCTGTTTTTT,CASSVRWPGEVAGELFF,.,TRBV9,.,TRBJ2-2
TGTGCCAGCAGCCCCGGGGAGCTAGGGAAAGGCACAGATACGCAGTATTTT,CASSPGELGKGTDTQYF,.,TRBV21-1,.,TRBJ2-3
TGTGCCAGCAGTCTAACCCAAGGGGGCCGCTATGGCTACACCTTC,CASSLTQGGRYGYTF,.,TRBV27,TRBD1,TRBJ1-2
TGTGCCAGCAGCTACGATCGGGGGGCTGGTGAAAAACTGTTTTTT,CASSYDRGAGEKLFF,.,TRBV11-2,.,TRBJ1-4
TGTGCCAGCAGCTTGCGCGCGGGGCCTCAAGAGACCCAGTACTTC,CASSLRAGPQETQYF,.,TRBV11-1,.,TRBJ2-5
TGTGCCAGCAGTACCCGGACAGGGGGCTTCACTGAAGCTTTCTTT,CASSTRTGGFTEAFF,.,TRBV6-2/TRBV6-3,TRBD1,TRBJ1-1
TGTGCCAGCAGCTCCCCTGGGACTAAAAAATACAATGAGCAGTTCTTC,CASSSPGTKKYNEQFF,.,TRBV7-2,TRBD2,TRBJ2-1
TGTGCCAGCAGTTCCAAAGTTATGAGGCCCCAGCATTTT,CASSSKVMRPQHF,.,TRBV6-5,.,TRBJ1-5
TGTGCCAGCAGCCCAACAGGTCCAAACCACGAGCAGTACTTC,CASSPTGPNHEQYF,.,TRBV27,.,TRBJ2-7
TGTGCCAGCAGTTACGTGAGGGGGCGGACCGGGGAGCTGTTTTTT,CASSYVRGRTGELFF,few,TRBV6-2/TRBV6-3,TRBD1,TRBJ2-2
TGCGCCAGCAGCCCTGGACAGGGGCTAAAGGAGGGAAACACCATATATTTT,CASSPGQGLKEGNTIYF,.,TRBV5-1,TRBD1,TRBJ1-3
TGTGCCAGCTCACCATTAAGCGGGGGGTCACAAGAGACCCAGTACTTC,CASSPLSGGSQETQYF,.,TRBV18,TRBD2,TRBJ2-5
TGTGCCAGCAGCGTTAGCTCTGGAAACACCATATATTTT,CASSVSSGNTIYF,.,TRBV9,.,TRBJ1-3
TGTGCCAGCAGCCGGGACTCACGCTACGAGCAGTACTTC,CASSRDSRYEQYF,.,TRBV6-6,.,TRBJ2-7
TGTGCCAGCAGTTCGACTTCAGGGGGCATATACGAGCAGTACTTC,CASSSTSGGIYEQYF,.,TRBV28,TRBD1,TRBJ2-7
TGTGCCAGCAGTGACCGGACTAGCGGGACGGGAGATACGCAGTATTTT,CASSDRTSGTGDTQYF,.,TRBV2,TRBD2,TRBJ2-3
TGTGCCAGCCGACTAGCGGGGGGGCTTAGCTCCTACGAGCAGTACTTC,CASRLAGGLSSYEQYF,once,TRBV27,TRBD2,TRBJ2-7
TGCGCCAGCAGCCCGGGGACTAGCGGGGGGACCTACGAGCAGTACTTC,CASSPGTSGGTYEQYF,once,TRBV5-1,TRBD2,TRBJ2-7
TGCAGCGTTGAAGAGGGGAGACAGGGGGCGGAGGAGCAGTACTTC,CSVEEGRQGAEEQYF,.,TRBV29-1,TRBD1,TRBJ2-7
TGTGCCAGCAGTTTAAGACTCCGTGGGACTGAAGCTTTCTTT,CASSLRLRGTEAFF,.,TRBV28,.,TRBJ1-1
TGCGCCAGCAGTGACCGAAAGGGGGGGGTATATTCACCCCTCCACTTT,CASSDRKGGVYSPLHF,.,TRBV10-1,.,TRBJ1-6
TGTGCCAGCAGCGATCAGGCGGGTGGAAACTATGGCTACACCTTC,CASSDQAGGNYGYTF,.,TRBV11-3,.,TRBJ1-2
TGTGCCAGCCAGGGGGCCACAAGGGCTGCGAACGAGCAGTACTTC,CASQGATRAANEQYF,.,TRBV6-5,TRBD1,TRBJ2-7
TGTGCCAGCAGCTTAGCGGTAGGGAGCCGGGGCAATCAGCCCCAGCATTTT,CASSLAVGSRGNQPQHF,.,TRBV7-8,.,TRBJ1-5
TGTGCCAGTACCGGACAGGGCTATGGCTACACCTTC,CASTGQGYGYTF,.,TRBV19,TRBD1,TRBJ1-2
TGTGCCAGCGGCGGATCTGGGGCCAACGTCCTGACTTTC,CASGGSGANVLTF,.,TRBV2,.,TRBJ2-6
TGTGCCAGCAGCTTAGGGGGCAGCATATATTTT,CASSLGGSIYF,.,TRBV7-2,.,TRBJ1-3
TGCGCCAGCAGCCAAGCCCCCCACTACGAGCAGTACTTC,CASSQAPHYEQYF,.,TRBV4-1,.,TRBJ2-7
TGTGCCAGTAGTCCCCTAGCGGGGGAGACCCAGTACTTC,CASSPLAGETQYF,.,TRBV19,TRBD2,TRBJ2-5
TGTGCCAGCACCGGACAGGGGGCGATAGGTCAGCCCCAGCATTTT,CASTGQGAIGQPQHF,few,TRBV6-6,TRBD1,TRBJ1-5